A selection of T cell receptor beta chains follows, all from one sample in a study of T cell responses to AZD1222 COVID-19 vaccine. TCRdb's table, derived via immunoSEQ multiplex PCR, lists solely in-frame clones and lacks some. The sample has roughly 140,000 clones, more than 85% seen once. Here the sequenced sample was peripheral blood, taken 28 days after the second AZD1222 dose. Source of these receptors: an adult who received the AZD1222 COVID-19 vaccine. Each CDR3 is given with its conserved first and last residue. A D gene is named only where the DNA matches it firmly.

-,TRBV28,TRBJ1-5,16,CASSSLGAILNQPQHF
-,TRBV6-5,TRBJ1-2,12,CASSTTNYGYTF
TRBD1,TRBV7-8,TRBJ2-5,16,CASSLAGTGSQETQYF
TRBD1,TRBV19,TRBJ1-4,17,CASSIATGTATNEKLFF
TRBD1,TRBV3-1/TRBV3-2,TRBJ1-2,13,CASRRGQNYGYTF
-,TRBV25-1,TRBJ1-5,13,CASSDRDTQPQHF
-,TRBV5-1,TRBJ1-4,16,CASSRLGGGTNEKLFF
-,TRBV6-5,TRBJ2-1,16,CASSYSNGGVYNEQFF
-,TRBV30,TRBJ1-1,12,CAFEGGFTEAFF
-,TRBV5-5,TRBJ1-5,13,CASSLESNQPQHF
-,TRBV30,TRBJ1-4,14,CAWSVTAGNEKLFF